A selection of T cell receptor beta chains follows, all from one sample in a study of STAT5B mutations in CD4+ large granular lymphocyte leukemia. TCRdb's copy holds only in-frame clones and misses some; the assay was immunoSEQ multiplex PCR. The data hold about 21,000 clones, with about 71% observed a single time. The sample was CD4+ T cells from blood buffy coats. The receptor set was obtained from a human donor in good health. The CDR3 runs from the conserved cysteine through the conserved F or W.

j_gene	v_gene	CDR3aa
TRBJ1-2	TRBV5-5	CASSLLGDSGYGYTF
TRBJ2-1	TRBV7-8	CASSPPGLAMEQFF
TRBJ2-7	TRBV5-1	CASSFQGATYEQYF
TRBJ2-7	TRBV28	CASSRDGGTYEQYF
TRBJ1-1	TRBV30	CAWKPGGIVAFF
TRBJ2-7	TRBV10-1	CASSGGQGYSEQYF
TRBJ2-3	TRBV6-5	CAGLSFAGRGITQYF
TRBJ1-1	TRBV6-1	CASSEDAGRRGWGTEAFF
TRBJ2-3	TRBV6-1	CASSAGLAGGDTQYF
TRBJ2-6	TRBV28	CASKTPSSGANVLTF
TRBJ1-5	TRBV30	CAWSVDQNQPQHF